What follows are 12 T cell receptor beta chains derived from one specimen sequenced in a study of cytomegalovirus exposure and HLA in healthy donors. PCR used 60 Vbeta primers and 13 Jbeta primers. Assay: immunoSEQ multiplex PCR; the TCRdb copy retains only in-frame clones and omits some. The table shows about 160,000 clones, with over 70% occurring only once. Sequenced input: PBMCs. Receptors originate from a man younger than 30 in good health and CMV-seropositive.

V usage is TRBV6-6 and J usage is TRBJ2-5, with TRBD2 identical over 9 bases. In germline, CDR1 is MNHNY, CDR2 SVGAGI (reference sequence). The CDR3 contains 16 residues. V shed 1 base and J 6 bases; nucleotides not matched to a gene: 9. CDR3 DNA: TGTGCCAGCAGTTACTTAGCGGGGGCCGCCCGGAAGACCCAGTACTTC. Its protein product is CASSYLAGAARKTQYF.

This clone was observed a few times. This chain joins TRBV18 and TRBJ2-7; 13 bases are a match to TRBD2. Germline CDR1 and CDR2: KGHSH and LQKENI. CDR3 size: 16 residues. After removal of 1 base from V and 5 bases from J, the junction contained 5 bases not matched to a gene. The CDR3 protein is CASSPRRLAGGDEQYF. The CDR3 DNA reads TGTGCCAGCTCACCACGGAGACTAGCGGGAGGAGACGAGCAGTACTTC.

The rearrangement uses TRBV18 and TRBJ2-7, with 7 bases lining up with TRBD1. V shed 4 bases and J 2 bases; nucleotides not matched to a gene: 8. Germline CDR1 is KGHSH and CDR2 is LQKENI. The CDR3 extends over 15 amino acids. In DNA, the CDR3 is TGTGCCAGCTCACAGACGAGGGACAGTACCTACGAGCAGTACTTC. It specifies CASSQTRDSTYEQYF. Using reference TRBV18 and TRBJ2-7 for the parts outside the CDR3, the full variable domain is NAGVMQNPRHLVRRRGQEARLRCSPMKGHSHVYWYRQLPEEGLKFMVYLQKENIIDESGMPKERFSAEFPKEGPSILRIQQVVRGDSAAYFCASSQTRDSTYEQYFGPGTRLTVT.

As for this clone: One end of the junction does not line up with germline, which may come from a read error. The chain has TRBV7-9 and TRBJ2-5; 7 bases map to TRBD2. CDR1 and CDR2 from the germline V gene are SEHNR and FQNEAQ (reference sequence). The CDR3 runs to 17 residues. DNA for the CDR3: TGTTCCAGCAGCTCCGACACCGGGGGGAGGGCGTGGGAGACCCAGTACTTC. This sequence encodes CSSSSDTGGRAWETQYF.

DNA of the CDR3: TGTGCCAGCAGCTTGGGGTCGGTGAACTATGGCTACACCTTC. Its translation: CASSLGSVNYGYTF. The V and J genes are TRBV5-6 and TRBJ1-2, with D hard to call. This CDR3 spans 14 amino acids. Trimming stripped 0 bases from V and 2 bases from J, with 8 bases between. Germline-derived CDR1 and CDR2 are SGHDT and YYEEEE.

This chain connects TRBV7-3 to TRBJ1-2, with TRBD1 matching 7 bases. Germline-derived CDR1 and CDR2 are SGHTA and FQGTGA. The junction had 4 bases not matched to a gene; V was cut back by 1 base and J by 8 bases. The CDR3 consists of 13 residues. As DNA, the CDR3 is TGTGCCAGCAGCTTAATGACAGGGCAGGGCTACACCTTC. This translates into CASSLMTGQGYTF.

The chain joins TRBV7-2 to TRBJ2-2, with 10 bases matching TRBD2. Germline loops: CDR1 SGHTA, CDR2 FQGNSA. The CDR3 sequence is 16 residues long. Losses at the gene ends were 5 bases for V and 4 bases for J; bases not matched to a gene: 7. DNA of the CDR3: TGTGCCAGCAGCCCCGTGGGACTAGCGTTCACCGGGGAGCTGTTTTTT. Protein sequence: CASSPVGLAFTGELFF.

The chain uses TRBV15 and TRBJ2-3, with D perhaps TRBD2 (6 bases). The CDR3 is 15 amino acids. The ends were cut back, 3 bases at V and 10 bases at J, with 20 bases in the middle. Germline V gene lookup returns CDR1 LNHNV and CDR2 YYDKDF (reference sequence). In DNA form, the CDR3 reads TGTGCCACCAGCAGGGGGACTGTCGCCAATGCAGCGCAGTATTTT. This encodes CATSRGTVANAAQYF.

In DNA form, the CDR3 reads TGTGCCAGCAGTTTTTTCCCAGGGAATTCACCCCTCCACTTT. The encoded protein is CASSFFPGNSPLHF. V usage is TRBV27 and J usage is TRBJ1-6, with TRBD1 as a possible D gene (5 bases). V lost 3 bases and J lost 7, with 10 bases in between. The CDR3 has 14 residues. The germline CDR1 and CDR2 sequences are MNHEY and SMNVEV (reference sequence).

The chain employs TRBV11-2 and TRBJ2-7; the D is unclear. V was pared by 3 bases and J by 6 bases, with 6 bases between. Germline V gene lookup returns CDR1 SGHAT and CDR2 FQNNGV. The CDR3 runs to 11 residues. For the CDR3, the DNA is TGTGCCAGCAGCTTTCCGGGCGAGCAGTACTTC. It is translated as CASSFPGEQYF.

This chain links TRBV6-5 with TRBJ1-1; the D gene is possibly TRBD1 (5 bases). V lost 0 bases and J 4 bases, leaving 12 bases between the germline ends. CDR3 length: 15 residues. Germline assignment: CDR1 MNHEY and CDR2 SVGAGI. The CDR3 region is CASSYSGGLSTEAFF. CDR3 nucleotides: TGTGCCAGCAGTTACTCGGGGGGACTCTCCACTGAAGCTTTCTTT.

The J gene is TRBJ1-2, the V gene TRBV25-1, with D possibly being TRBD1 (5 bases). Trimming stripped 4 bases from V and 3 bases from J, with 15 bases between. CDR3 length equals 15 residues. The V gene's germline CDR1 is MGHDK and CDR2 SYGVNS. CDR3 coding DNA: TGTGCCAGCAGTGTTGGGGACGGGGGATACTATGGCTACACCTTC. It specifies CASSVGDGGYYGYTF.